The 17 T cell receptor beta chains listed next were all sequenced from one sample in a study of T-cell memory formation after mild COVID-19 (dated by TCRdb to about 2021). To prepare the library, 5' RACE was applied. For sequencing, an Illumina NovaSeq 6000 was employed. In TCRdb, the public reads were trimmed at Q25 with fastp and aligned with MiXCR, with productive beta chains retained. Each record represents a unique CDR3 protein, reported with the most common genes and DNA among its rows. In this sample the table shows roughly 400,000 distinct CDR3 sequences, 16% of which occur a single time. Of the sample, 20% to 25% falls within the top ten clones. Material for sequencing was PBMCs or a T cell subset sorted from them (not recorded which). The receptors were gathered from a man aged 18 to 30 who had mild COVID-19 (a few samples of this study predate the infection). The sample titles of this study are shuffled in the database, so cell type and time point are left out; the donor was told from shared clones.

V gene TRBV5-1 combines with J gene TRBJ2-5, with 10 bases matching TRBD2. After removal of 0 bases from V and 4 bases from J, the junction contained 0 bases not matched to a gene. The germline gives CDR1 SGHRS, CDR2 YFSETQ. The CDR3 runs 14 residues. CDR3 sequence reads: CASSLGTSGETQYF. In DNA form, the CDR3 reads TGCGCCAGCAGCTTGGGGACTAGCGGAGAGACCCAGTACTTC.

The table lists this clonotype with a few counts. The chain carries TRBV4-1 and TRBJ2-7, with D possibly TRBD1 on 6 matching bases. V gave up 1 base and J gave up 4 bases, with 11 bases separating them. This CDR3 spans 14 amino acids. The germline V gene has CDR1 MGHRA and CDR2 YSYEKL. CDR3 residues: CASSQVQGTYEQYV. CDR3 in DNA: TGCGCCAGCAGCCAAGTACAGGGAACTTACGAGCAGTACGTC.

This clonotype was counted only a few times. The DNA for the CDR3 is TGTGCCAGCAGCTTGGGCAGACTTAATTCACCCCTCCACTTT. Translating it yields CASSLGRLNSPLHF. This chain joins TRBV5-6 and TRBJ1-6; D not resolved. Germline V gene data show CDR1 as SGHDT and CDR2 as YYEEEE. V shed 0 bases and J shed 6 bases, with 7 bases lying between them. The CDR3 contains 14 residues.

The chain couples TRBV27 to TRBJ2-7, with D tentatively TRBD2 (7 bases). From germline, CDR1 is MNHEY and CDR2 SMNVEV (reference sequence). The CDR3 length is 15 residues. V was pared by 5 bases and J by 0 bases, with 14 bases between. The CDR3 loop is CASSLEGGGSYEQYV. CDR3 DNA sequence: TGTGCCAGCAGTCTGGAGGGGGGGGGCTCCTACGAGCAGTACGTC.

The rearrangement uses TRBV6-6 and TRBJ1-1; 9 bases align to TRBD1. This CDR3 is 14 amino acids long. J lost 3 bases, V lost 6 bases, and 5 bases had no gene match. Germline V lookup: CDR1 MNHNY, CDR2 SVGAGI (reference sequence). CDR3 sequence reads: CASRGTGRDTEAFF. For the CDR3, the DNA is TGTGCCAGCAGAGGGACAGGGCGGGACACTGAAGCTTTCTTT.

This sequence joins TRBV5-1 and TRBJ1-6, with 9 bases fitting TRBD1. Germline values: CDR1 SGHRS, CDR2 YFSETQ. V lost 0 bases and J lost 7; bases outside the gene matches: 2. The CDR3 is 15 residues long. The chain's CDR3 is CASSLGTGENSPLHF. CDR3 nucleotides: TGCGCCAGCAGCTTGGGGACAGGGGAAAATTCACCCCTCCACTTT.

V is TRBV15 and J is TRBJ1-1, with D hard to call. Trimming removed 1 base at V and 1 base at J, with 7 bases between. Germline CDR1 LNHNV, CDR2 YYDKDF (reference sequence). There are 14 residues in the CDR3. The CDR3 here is CATSRVRRNTEAFF. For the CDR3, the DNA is TGTGCCACCAGCAGAGTTCGGAGGAACACTGAAGCTTTCTTT.

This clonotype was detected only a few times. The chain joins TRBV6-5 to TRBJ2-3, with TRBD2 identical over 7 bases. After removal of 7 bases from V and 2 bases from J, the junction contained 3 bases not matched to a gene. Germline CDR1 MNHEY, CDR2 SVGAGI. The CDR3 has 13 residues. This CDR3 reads CASTGGITDTQYF. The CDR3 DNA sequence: TGTGCCAGCACCGGGGGGATCACAGATACGCAGTATTTT.

The CDR3 DNA reads as TGCAGCGTTGGAGGGTCACGGAAAGAGACCCAGTACTTC. Translating gives CSVGGSRKETQYF. The chain carries TRBV29-1 and TRBJ2-5, with a tentative D call TRBD2 (5 bases). In germline, CDR1 is SQVTM, CDR2 ANQGSEA. Trimming removed 4 bases from V and 3 bases from J, with 12 bases in between. This CDR3 is built from 13 residues.

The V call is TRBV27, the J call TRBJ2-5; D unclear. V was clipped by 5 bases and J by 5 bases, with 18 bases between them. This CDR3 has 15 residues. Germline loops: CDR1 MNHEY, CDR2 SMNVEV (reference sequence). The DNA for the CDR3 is TGTGCCAGCAGTGTAACACTCGGTGTCCGGGAGACCCAGTACTTC. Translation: CASSVTLGVRETQYF.

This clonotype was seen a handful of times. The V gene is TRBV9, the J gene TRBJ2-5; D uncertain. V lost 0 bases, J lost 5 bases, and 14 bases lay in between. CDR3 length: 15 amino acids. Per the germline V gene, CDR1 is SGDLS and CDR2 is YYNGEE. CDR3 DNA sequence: TGTGCCAGCAGCGTAGCTCTAGGGAAAGGGGAGACCCAGTACTTC. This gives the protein CASSVALGKGETQYF. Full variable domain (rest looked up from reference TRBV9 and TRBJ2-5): DSGVTQTPKHLITATGQRVTLRCSPRSGDLSVYWYQQSLDQGLQFLIQYYNGEERAKGNILERFSAQQFPDLHSELNLSSLELGDSALYFCASSVALGKGETQYFGPGTRLLVL.

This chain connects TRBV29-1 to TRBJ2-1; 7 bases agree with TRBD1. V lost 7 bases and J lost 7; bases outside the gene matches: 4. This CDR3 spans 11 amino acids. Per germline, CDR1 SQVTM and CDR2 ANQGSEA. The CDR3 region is CSGNRGNEQFF. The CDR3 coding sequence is TGCAGCGGAAACAGGGGAAATGAGCAGTTCTTC.

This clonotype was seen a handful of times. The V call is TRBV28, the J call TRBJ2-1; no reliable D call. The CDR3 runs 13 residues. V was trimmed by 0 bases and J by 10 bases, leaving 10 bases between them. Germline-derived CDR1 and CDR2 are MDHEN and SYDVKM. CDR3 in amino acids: CASSLWDVGEQFF. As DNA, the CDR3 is TGTGCCAGCAGTTTATGGGACGTTGGCGAGCAGTTCTTC.

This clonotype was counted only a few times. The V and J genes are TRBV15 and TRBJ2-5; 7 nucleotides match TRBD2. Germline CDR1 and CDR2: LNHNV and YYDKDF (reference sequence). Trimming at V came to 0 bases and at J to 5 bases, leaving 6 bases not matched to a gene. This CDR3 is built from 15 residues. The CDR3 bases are TGTGCCACCAGCAGAGATCGGTGGGGAGGGGAGACCCAGTACTTC. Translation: CATSRDRWGGETQYF.

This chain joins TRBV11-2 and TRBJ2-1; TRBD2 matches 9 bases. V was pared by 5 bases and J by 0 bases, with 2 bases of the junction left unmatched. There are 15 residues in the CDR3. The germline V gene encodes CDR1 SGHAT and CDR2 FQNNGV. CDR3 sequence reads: CASSISGGSYNEQFF. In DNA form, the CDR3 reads TGTGCCAGCAGCATTAGCGGGGGCTCCTACAATGAGCAGTTCTTC.

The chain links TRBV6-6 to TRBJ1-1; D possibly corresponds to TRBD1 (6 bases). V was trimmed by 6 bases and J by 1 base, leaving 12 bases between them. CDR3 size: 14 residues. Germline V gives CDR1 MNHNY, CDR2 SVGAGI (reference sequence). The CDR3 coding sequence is TGTGCCAGCAGCCGGGGGCTACCGAACACTGAAGCTTTCTTT. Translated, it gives CASSRGLPNTEAFF.

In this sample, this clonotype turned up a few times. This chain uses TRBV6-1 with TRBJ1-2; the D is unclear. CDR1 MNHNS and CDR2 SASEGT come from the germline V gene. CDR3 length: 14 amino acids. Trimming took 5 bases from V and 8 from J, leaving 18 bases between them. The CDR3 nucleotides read TGTGCCAGCAGTCCGACAAGGACGGAGGCCGGCTACACCTTC. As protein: CASSPTRTEAGYTF.